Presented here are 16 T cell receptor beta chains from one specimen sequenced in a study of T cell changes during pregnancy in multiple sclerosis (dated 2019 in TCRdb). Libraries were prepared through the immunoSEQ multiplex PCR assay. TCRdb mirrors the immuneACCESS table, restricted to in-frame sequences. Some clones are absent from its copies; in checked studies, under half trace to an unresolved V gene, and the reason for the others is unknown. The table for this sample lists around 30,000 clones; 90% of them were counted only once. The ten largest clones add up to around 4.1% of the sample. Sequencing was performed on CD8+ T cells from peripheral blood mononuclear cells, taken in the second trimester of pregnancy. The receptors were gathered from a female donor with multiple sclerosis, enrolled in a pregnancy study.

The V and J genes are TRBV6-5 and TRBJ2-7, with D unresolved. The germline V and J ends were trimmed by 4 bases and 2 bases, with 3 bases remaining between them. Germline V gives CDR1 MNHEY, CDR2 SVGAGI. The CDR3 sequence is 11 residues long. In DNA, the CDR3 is TGTGCCAGCAGTTCCGCCTACGAGCAGTACTTC. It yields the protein CASSSAYEQYF.

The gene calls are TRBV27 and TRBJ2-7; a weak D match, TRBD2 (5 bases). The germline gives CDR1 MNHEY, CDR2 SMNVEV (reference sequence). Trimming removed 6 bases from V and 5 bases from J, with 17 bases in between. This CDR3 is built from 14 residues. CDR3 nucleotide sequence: TGTGCCAGCAGCTTCCTGTTGTCTAGCCACGAGCAGTACTTC. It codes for CASSFLLSSHEQYF.

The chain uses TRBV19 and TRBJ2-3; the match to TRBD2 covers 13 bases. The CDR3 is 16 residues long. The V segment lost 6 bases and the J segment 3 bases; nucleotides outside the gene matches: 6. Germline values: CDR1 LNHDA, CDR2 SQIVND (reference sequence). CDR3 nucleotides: TGTGCCAGTAGCTCGGGACTAGCGGGATGGACAGATACGCAGTATTTT. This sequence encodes CASSSGLAGWTDTQYF.

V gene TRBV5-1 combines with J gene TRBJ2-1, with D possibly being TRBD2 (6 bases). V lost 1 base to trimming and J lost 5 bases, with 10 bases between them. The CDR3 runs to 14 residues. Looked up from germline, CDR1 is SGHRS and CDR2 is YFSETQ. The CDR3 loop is CASSLRAGDNEQFF. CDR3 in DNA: TGCGCCAGCAGCTTGAGAGCGGGTGACAATGAGCAGTTCTTC. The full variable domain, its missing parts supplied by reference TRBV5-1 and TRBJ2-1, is KAGVTQTPRYLIKTRGQQVTLSCSPISGHRSVSWYQQTPGQGLQFLFEYFSETQRNKGNFPGRFSGRQFSNSRSEMNVSTLELGDSALYLCASSLRAGDNEQFFGPGTRLTVL.

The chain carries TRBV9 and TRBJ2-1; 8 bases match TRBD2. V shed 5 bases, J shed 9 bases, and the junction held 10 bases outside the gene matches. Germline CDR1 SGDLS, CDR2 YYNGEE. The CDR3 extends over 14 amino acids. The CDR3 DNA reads TGTGCCAGCAGTCGAACGGGAGGGCGGATTGAGCAGTTCTTC. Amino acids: CASSRTGGRIEQFF.

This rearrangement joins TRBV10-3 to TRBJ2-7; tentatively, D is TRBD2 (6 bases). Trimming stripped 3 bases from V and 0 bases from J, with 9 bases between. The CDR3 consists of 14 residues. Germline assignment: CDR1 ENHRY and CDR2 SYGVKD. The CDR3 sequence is CAISDGGVSYEQYF. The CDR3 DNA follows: TGTGCCATCAGTGACGGGGGAGTCTCCTACGAGCAGTACTTC.

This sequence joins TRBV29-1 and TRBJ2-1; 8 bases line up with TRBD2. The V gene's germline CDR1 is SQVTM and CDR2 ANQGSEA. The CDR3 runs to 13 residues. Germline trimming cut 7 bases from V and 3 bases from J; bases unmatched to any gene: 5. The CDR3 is CSAPSGRYNEQFF. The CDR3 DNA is TGCAGCGCTCCTAGCGGGCGCTACAATGAGCAGTTCTTC.

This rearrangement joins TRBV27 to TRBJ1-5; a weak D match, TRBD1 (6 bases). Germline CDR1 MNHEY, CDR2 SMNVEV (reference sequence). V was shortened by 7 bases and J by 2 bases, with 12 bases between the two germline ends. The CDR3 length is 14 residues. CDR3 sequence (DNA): TGTGCCAGCATGAGGGGGATGGGCAATCAGCCCCAGCATTTT. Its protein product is CASMRGMGNQPQHF.

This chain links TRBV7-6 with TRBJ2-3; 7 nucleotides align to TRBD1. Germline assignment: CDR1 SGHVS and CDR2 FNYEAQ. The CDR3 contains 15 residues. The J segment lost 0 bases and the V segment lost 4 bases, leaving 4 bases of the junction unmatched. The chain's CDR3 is CASSYGTASTDTQYF. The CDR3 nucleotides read TGTGCCAGCAGCTACGGGACAGCTAGCACAGATACGCAGTATTTT.

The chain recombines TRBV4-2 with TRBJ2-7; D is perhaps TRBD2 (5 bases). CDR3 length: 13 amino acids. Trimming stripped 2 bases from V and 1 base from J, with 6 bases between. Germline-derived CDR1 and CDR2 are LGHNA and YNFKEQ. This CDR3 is CASSQPGSYEQYF. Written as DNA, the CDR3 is TGTGCCAGCAGCCAACCGGGGTCCTACGAGCAGTACTTC.

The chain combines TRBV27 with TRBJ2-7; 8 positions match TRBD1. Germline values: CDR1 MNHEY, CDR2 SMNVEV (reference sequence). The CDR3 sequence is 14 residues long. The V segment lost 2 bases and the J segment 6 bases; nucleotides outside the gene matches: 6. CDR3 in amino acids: CASSLSDRGLEQYF. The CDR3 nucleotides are TGTGCCAGCAGTTTAAGTGACAGGGGTCTCGAGCAGTACTTC.

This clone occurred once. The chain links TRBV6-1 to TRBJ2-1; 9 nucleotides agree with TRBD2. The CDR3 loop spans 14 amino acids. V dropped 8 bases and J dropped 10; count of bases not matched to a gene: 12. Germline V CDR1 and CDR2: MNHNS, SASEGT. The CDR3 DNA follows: TGTGCCAGCGAAGAGGGGCGGGAGGGCCAGGAGCAGTTCTTC. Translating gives CASEEGREGQEQFF.

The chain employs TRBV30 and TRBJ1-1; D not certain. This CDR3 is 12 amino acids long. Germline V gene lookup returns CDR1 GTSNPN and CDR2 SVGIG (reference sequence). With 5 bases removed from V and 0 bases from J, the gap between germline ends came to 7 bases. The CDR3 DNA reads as TGTGCCTGGGGGCAGGTGAACACTGAAGCTTTCTTT. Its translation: CAWGQVNTEAFF. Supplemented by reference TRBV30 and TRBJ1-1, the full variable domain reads SQTIHQWPATLVQPVGSPLSLECTVEGTSNPNLYWYRQAAGRGLQLLFYSVGIGQISSEVPQNLSASRPQDRQFILSSKKLLLSDSGFYLCAWGQVNTEAFFGQGTRLTVV.

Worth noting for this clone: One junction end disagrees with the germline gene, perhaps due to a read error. The CDR3 region is CASRLGQQGSGYTF. In nucleotides, the CDR3 is TGTGCCAGCAGATTAGGCCAACAGGGTAGTGGCTACACCTTC. This sequence joins TRBV11-2 and TRBJ1-2, with D tentatively TRBD1 (6 bases). CDR3 length: 14 amino acids. Germline-derived CDR1 and CDR2 are SGHAT and FQNNGV.

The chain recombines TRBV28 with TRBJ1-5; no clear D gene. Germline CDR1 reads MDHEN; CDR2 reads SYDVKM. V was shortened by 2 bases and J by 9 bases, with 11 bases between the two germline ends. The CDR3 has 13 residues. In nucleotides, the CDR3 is TGTGCCAGCAGTTTAGAACTGGTTAGGCCCCAGCATTTT. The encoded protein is CASSLELVRPQHF.

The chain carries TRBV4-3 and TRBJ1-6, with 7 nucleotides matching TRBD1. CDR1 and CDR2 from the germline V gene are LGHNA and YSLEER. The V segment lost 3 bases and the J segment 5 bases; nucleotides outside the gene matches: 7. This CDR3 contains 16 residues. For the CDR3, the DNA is TGCGCCAGCAGCCAGGACCCGACAGGGAATAATTCACCCCTCCACTTT. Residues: CASSQDPTGNNSPLHF.